There are many counts of the clone carrying this T cell receptor (beta chain). Antigen: not known. The entry originates in a study of response to subunit inactivated influenza vaccine. Whole-study results and caveats: Authors suggested that a seasonal influenza vaccination recruits few new T cells each time.

TCRdb fed the RT-PCR reads into MiXCR, producing one record per CDR3 protein. The profile shows 590,000 or so distinct CDR3 sequences, about 14% of them singletons. This CDR3 has 17 residues. Germline CDR1 is SNHLY and CDR2 is FYNNEI. Trimming at V came to 5 bases and at J to 6 bases, leaving 13 bases not matched to a gene. The chain combines TRBV2 with TRBJ2-7; TRBD2 matches 13 bases. Source: PBMCs from blood, taken 14 days before vaccination. This clonotype was obtained from a man aged 50 or older who received an inactivated influenza vaccine. Here the CDR3 reads CASSFDSGLAGEGEQYF. The CDR3 DNA reads TGTGCCAGCAGTTTTGACAGCGGACTAGCGGGAGAGGGCGAGCAGTACTTC.